The rows below give T cell receptor beta chains drawn from one sample of a study of blood T cell repertoires in COVID-19. Method: immunoSEQ multiplex PCR; TCRdb's copy keeps in-frame clones and lacks some. The sample carries about 270,000 clones, 85% to 90% recorded once. Sequencing was done on a sample of PBMCs or T cells enriched from blood (not recorded which). The receptors were sampled from a man between 18 and 35 years old who had recovered from COVID-19. Both conserved end residues are trimmed from each CDR3. The D gene is left open where the match is weak.

CDR3aa: ASSLSGQVYGYT; len: 12; v_gene: TRBV4-1; d_gene: TRBD1
CDR3aa: ASSLGVTGLAGSGANVLT; len: 18; v_gene: TRBV5-1; d_gene: TRBD2
CDR3aa: ATSDHNNRVFWHQPQH; len: 16; v_gene: TRBV24-1; d_gene: NA
CDR3aa: ASSYRDRDNQPQH; len: 13; v_gene: TRBV6-4; d_gene: TRBD1
CDR3aa: ASSEGPAEYYEQY; len: 13; v_gene: TRBV6-1; d_gene: NA
CDR3aa: AINRGGTEAF; len: 10; v_gene: TRBV28; d_gene: TRBD1
CDR3aa: ASRLARSGTDQQY; len: 13; v_gene: TRBV6-5; d_gene: TRBD2
CDR3aa: ASTRTGSNMEAF; len: 12; v_gene: TRBV6-5; d_gene: TRBD1
CDR3aa: ASSPPITGEYEQF; len: 13; v_gene: TRBV18; d_gene: TRBD1
CDR3aa: ASSENTGYDEQF; len: 12; v_gene: TRBV27; d_gene: NA
CDR3aa: ASSFQTARRAGYT; len: 13; v_gene: TRBV28; d_gene: NA
CDR3aa: ASSHRGSYNEQF; len: 12; v_gene: TRBV4-1; d_gene: NA
CDR3aa: ASSLRTGGRLLTKNIQY; len: 17; v_gene: TRBV5-4; d_gene: TRBD1
CDR3aa: ASAFSGGILQETQY; len: 14; v_gene: TRBV7-2; d_gene: TRBD2
CDR3aa: ATQRDGNSPLH; len: 11; v_gene: TRBV3-1/TRBV3-2; d_gene: NA
CDR3aa: ATSAPTRDTQY; len: 11; v_gene: TRBV24-1; d_gene: NA
CDR3aa: ASSPGPGGDYGYT; len: 13; v_gene: TRBV18; d_gene: NA
CDR3aa: ASSQGLAGAYNEQF; len: 14; v_gene: TRBV3-1/TRBV3-2; d_gene: TRBD2